This note documents a single TCR beta chain sequence. Its antigen is unidentified. The CDR3 totals 15 residues. Germline V gives CDR1 MNHEY, CDR2 SVGAGI. Trimming took off 3 bases at V and 3 bases at J, with 12 bases between the two ends. This sample is drawn from a study of radiotherapy plus CTLA-4 blockade in lung cancer. Study-level background: Of the patients, roughly 17% showed objective responses and about 29% attained disease control.

The protocol was immunoSEQ multiplex PCR, while the TCRdb copy is restricted to in-frame clones and leaves out a portion. Here the sample spans 70,000 to 95,000 clones, around nine tenths being singletons. Points from the study as a whole: Per reports, early blood T cell clone dynamics, plus interferon-beta, forecast response most strongly. In blood, TCR clones derived from the tumor expanded after radiotherapy plus ipilimumab.

The receptor comes from a human donor with non-small cell lung cancer that progressed on radiotherapy plus ipilimumab. The chain couples TRBV6-5 to TRBJ1-5; TRBD1 is a possible D gene (5 bases). Material: peripheral blood, obtained from a patient treated with radiotherapy plus ipilimumab. The CDR3 sequence is CASSYRRGYNQPQHF. CDR3 DNA: TGTGCCAGCAGTTATAGGAGGGGCTACAATCAGCCCCAGCATTTT.